The clone carrying this T cell receptor (beta chain) appeared a few times. The target antigen is unknown. Unique molecular identifiers were carried by the TCR beta cDNA libraries. TCRdb reprocessed the PCR reads via MiXCR and lists one record per CDR3 protein. This sample has more than 500,000 distinct CDR3 sequences, with 34% found just once. This entry is derived from a study of post-analysis software for immune sequencing data. Study results and limitations: Normalized Chao1 diversity in multiple sclerosis patients fell significantly below that of controls. When the samples were clustered directly with F measure, those that had been prepared in the same batch showed strong co-clustering. Relative to controls, patients had about five TRBV segments at higher frequency, with TRBV5-6, TRBV5-1 and TRBV20-1 among these.

CDR1 and CDR2 from the germline V gene are SGHRS and YFSETQ. Trimming cost V 4 bases and J 4 bases; bases outside gene matches: 12. The CDR3 runs to 18 residues. The receptor was derived from a girl under 18 with multiple sclerosis. The sample consisted of blood. The chain combines TRBV5-1 with TRBJ2-5; 14 bases agree with TRBD2. The CDR3 spells CASSPGGLAGDFSETQYF. DNA of the CDR3: TGCGCCAGCAGCCCGGGGGGACTAGCGGGGGACTTTTCAGAGACCCAGTACTTC.